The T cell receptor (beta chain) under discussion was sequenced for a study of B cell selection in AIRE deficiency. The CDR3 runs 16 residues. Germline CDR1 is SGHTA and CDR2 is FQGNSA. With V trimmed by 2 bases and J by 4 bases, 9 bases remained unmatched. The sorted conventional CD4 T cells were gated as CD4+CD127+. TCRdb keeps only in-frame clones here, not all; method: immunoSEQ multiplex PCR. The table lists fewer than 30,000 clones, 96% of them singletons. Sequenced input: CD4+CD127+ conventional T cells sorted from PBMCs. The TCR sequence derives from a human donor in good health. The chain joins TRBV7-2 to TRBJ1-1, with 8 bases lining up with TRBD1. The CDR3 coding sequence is TGTGCCAGCAGCTTACTACAGGGGGGTTTGGGCACTGAAGCTTTCTTT. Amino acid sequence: CASSLLQGGLGTEAFF.